This T cell receptor (beta chain) was captured by sequencing in a study of blood T cell repertoires in COVID-19. The CDR3 has 12 residues. Deletions cut 2 bases from V and 4 bases from J, with 6 bases between. In germline, CDR1 is SGHNT, CDR2 YYREEE (reference sequence). In the original workflow: For nucleated cells, counts were estimated from reference gene primer amplification. The assay was immunoSEQ multiplex PCR, and TCRdb's table has in-frame clones only and misses some. The V and J calls and clone size are taken from that table; D and trimming were inferred from the DNA. The sample carries some 96,000 clones, 85% recorded once.

The sequence came from a human donor in a cohort sampled during active COVID-19. The specimen sequenced was peripheral blood. The rearrangement links TRBV5-4 to TRBJ1-1; D remains unclear. DNA for the CDR3: TGTGCCAGCAGCTTTGCAGGCACTGAAGCTTTCTTT. Protein product: CASSFAGTEAFF.